The next 13 T cell receptor beta chains were all read from a single sample in a study of shared clonotypes between healthy human individuals. The table came from immunoSEQ multiplex PCR; TCRdb's copy has only in-frame clones and leaves some out. The sample includes around 1.1 million clones, roughly 80% of them seen just once. Sequenced material: memory CD4+ T cells from PBMCs. Subset specified: CD45RA-negative fraction. The receptors come from a man aged 18-30 years in good health. Some clones in this sample may be carry-over from other donors' samples.

The J gene is TRBJ1-4, the V gene TRBV30; weak D call: TRBD1 (5 bases). Looked up from germline, CDR1 is GTSNPN and CDR2 is SVGIG (reference sequence). CDR3 length equals 14 residues. V lost 1 base to trimming and J lost 8 bases, with 14 bases between them. The CDR3 DNA sequence: TGTGCCTGGAGTGGGACACGCTCAGGCGAAAAACTGTTTTTT. Protein sequence: CAWSGTRSGEKLFF.

The chain uses TRBV19 and TRBJ2-7; 14 bases match TRBD2. CDR1 and CDR2 from the germline V gene are LNHDA and SQIVND (reference sequence). V lost 2 bases, J lost 1 base, and 10 bases stayed unmatched. The CDR3 is made up of 19 amino acids. The CDR3 sequence: CASSIRLAGGPTASYEQYF. The CDR3 coding sequence is TGTGCCAGTAGTATAAGACTAGCGGGAGGGCCGACCGCATCCTACGAGCAGTACTTC.

This clone has a count of ten or more. The chain recombines TRBV29-1 with TRBJ2-3, with 8 bases fitting TRBD1. The CDR3 has 17 residues. Germline values: CDR1 SQVTM, CDR2 ANQGSEA. Germline trimming cut 3 bases from V and 2 bases from J; bases unmatched to any gene: 13. The CDR3 DNA reads as TGCAGCGTTGATTGGGAGACAGGGGCTACCCTCACAGATACGCAGTATTTT. This codes for CSVDWETGATLTDTQYF.

Note on this clone: This CDR3 is also generated by other DNA sequences in the sample. The genes are TRBV28 and TRBJ2-7; D is ambiguous. This CDR3 is 11 amino acids long. Per the germline V gene, CDR1 is MDHEN and CDR2 is SYDVKM. Trimming took off 7 bases at V and 3 bases at J, with 7 bases between the two ends. The CDR3 DNA sequence: TGTGCCAGCACCGGGCTCTACGAGCAGTACTTC. This gives the protein CASTGLYEQYF.

The chain's CDR3 is CASSADRVDTDTQYF. The CDR3 region has the DNA TGTGCCAGCAGCGCCGACAGGGTCGACACAGATACGCAGTATTTT. The V call is TRBV7-8, the J call TRBJ2-3; 7 positions agree with TRBD1. The length of the CDR3 is 15 residues. Germline values: CDR1 SGHVS, CDR2 FQNEAQ. V shed 5 bases and J 2 bases; nucleotides not matched to a gene: 7.

The chain employs TRBV2 and TRBJ1-5; D call uncertain. The CDR3 is 16 amino acids. CDR1 SNHLY and CDR2 FYNNEI come from the germline V gene. V was pared by 4 bases and J by 3 bases, with 16 bases between. CDR3 protein: CASSASRAANNQPQHF. Here the CDR3 DNA reads TGTGCCAGCAGTGCGAGCAGAGCAGCCAACAATCAGCCCCAGCATTTT.

The chain joins TRBV19 to TRBJ2-3; 9 nucleotides align to TRBD2. This CDR3 region has 14 residues. V was pared by 8 bases and J by 2 bases, with 5 bases of the junction left unmatched. Germline lookup yields CDR1 LNHDA and CDR2 SQIVND (reference sequence). The CDR3 nucleotides read TGTGCCAGTCGACTAGCGGATTTCACAGATACGCAGTATTTT. Its protein product is CASRLADFTDTQYF.

This clone was recorded many times. The chain has TRBV6-5 and TRBJ2-1, with D perhaps matching TRBD1 (6 bases). With 6 bases removed from V and 0 bases from J, the gap between germline ends came to 12 bases. CDR1 is MNHEY, CDR2 SVGAGI, per germline. The CDR3 spans 15 residues. The DNA of the CDR3 is TGTGCCAGCAGGAGTCAGGGGCTCTCCTACAATGAGCAGTTCTTC. Its translation: CASRSQGLSYNEQFF.

The V gene is TRBV4-3, the J gene TRBJ2-7; 7 bases map to TRBD1. CDR3 length equals 16 residues. With 1 base clipped from V and 7 bases from J, the junction kept 13 bases outside the gene matches. The germline gives CDR1 LGHNA, CDR2 YSLEER. The CDR3 DNA reads TGCGCCAGCAGCCAAGTGAAGGGGGCCTTTTCTCGGGAGCAGTACTTC. Protein: CASSQVKGAFSREQYF.

The chain couples TRBV5-4 to TRBJ1-1; the D gene is possibly TRBD1 (6 bases). This CDR3 has 13 amino acids. Per the germline V gene, CDR1 is SGHNT and CDR2 is YYREEE (reference sequence). V dropped 4 bases and J dropped 5 bases, with 12 bases sitting between them. The CDR3 nucleotides are TGTGCCAGCAGCCCAGGGGTTAGGACTGAAGCTTTCTTT. Its translation is CASSPGVRTEAFF.

The V call is TRBV21-1, the J call TRBJ2-7. TRBV21-1 is a listed pseudogene. CDR3 length: 15 amino acids. CDR3 coding DNA: TGTGCCAGCAGCAAACTCCCCAAAGGCACCTACGAGCAGTACTTC. Translating it yields CASSKLPKGTYEQYF.

The chain joins TRBV15 to TRBJ1-2; the match to TRBD1 covers 11 bases. V shed 2 bases and J 5 bases; nucleotides not matched to a gene: 10. This CDR3 region has 17 residues. Germline assignment: CDR1 LNHNV and CDR2 YYDKDF (reference sequence). The CDR3 region is CATSRPRTGQGAYGYTF. Written as DNA, the CDR3 is TGTGCCACCAGCAGACCTCGGACTGGACAGGGGGCTTATGGCTACACCTTC.

V usage is TRBV18 and J usage is TRBJ2-7; TRBD1 agrees at 9 bases. The ends lost 4 bases at V and 1 base at J; junction bases unmatched: 5. The CDR3 contains 15 residues. The V gene's germline CDR1 is KGHSH and CDR2 LQKENI. The CDR3 DNA follows: TGTGCCAGCTCACGGGCGGACAGGGGTTCCTACGAGCAGTACTTC. This gives the protein CASSRADRGSYEQYF. The complete variable domain, with remaining parts taken from reference TRBV18 and TRBJ2-7, reads NAGVMQNPRHLVRRRGQEARLRCSPMKGHSHVYWYRQLPEEGLKFMVYLQKENIIDESGMPKERFSAEFPKEGPSILRIQQVVRGDSAAYFCASSRADRGSYEQYFGPGTRLTVT.